This T cell receptor beta chain was captured in a study of CD8 T cells in Susac syndrome. The CDR3 has 16 residues. CDR1 is SGHAT, CDR2 FQNNGV, per germline. V was cut by 5 bases and J by 5 bases, with 19 bases left in between. Random hexamers served to reverse transcribe roughly 0.5 to 1 ug RNA. Amplification of the TCR beta CDR3 was carried out by immunoSEQ multiplex PCR, which spanned a total of 54 Vbeta and 13 Jbeta segments. One entry per CDR3 protein results from TCRdb running MiXCR on the immunoSEQ multiplex PCR reads. The sample records about 250,000 distinct CDR3 sequences, 93% being singletons.

This TCR was recovered from a human donor with multiple sclerosis. The genes are TRBV11-2 and TRBJ2-1; a weak D match, TRBD2 (6 bases). The sample was CD4+ T cells from PBMCs. CDR3 sequence: CASSTLRRGPNNEQFF. CDR3 sequence (DNA): TGTGCCAGCAGCACACTCAGGCGGGGACCTAACAATGAGCAGTTCTTC.